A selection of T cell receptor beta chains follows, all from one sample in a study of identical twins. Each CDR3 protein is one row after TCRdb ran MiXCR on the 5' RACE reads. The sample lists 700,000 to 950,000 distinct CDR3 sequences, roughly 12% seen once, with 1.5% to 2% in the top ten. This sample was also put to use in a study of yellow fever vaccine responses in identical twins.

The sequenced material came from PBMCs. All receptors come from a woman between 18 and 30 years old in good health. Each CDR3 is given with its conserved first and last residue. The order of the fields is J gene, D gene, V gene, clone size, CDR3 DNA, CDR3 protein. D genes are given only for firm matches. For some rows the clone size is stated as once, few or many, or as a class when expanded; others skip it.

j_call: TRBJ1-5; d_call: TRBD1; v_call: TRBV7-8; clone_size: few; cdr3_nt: TGTGCCAGCAGACCAGACAGGGGGATCCTCGGCAATCAGCCCCAGCATTTT; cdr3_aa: CASRPDRGILGNQPQHF
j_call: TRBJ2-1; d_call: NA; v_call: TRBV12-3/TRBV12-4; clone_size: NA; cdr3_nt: TGTGCCAGCAGTTTATCATGGTGGCATGAGCAGTTCTTC; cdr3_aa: CASSLSWWHEQFF
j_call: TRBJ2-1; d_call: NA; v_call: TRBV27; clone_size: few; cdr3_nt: TGTGCCAGCAGAGACCAGGGGCTCTACAATGAGCAGTTCTTC; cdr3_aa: CASRDQGLYNEQFF
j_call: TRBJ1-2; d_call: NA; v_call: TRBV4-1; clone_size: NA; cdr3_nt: TGCGCCAGCAGCCCCGAGGGTAAAGGGTTCTATGGCTACACCTTC; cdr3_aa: CASSPEGKGFYGYTF
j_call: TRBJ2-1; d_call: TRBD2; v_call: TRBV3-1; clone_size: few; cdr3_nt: TGTGCCAGCAGCCAAGATCCCCCGGGACTAGCGGGGGGGTACAATGAGCAGTTCTTC; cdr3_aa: CASSQDPPGLAGGYNEQFF
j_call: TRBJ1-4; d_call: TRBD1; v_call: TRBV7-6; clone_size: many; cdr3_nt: TGTGCCAGCGGCCTCCCAGGGCTCAGGGGGGGTGAAAAACTGTTTTTT; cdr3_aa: CASGLPGLRGGEKLFF
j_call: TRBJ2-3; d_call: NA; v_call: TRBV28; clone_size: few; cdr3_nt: TGTGCCAGCAGCCCCGGGACTTTAGGAGATACGCAGTATTTT; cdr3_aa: CASSPGTLGDTQYF
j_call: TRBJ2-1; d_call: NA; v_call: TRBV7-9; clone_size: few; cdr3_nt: TGTGCCAGCAGCTTAAGAAGCGGTCCCTACAATGAGCAGTTCTTC; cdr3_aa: CASSLRSGPYNEQFF
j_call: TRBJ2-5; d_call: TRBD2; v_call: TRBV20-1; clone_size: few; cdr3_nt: TGCAGTGCTAGGGCGACTAGCGGCCAGTACCAAGAGACCCAGTACTTC; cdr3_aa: CSARATSGQYQETQYF
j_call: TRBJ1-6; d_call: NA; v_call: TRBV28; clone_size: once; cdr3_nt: TGTGCCAGCAGTTTCGGCCGCTTCTCACCCCTCCACTTT; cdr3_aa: CASSFGRFSPLHF
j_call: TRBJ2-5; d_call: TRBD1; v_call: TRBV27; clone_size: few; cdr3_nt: TGTGCCAGCAGTTCCTCCGGGACAGGGGAGGAGACCCAGTACTTC; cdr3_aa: CASSSSGTGEETQYF
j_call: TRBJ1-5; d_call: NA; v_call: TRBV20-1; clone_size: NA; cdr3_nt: TGCAGTGCTAGAGATCCGCTAGGGGATAAGAACAATCAGCCCCAGCATTTT; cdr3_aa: CSARDPLGDKNNQPQHF
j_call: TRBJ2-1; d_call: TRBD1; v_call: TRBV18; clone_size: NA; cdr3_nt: TGTGCCACCGGAGGGTCCGAGACAGGGGCCTACAATGAGCAGTTCTTC; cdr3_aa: CATGGSETGAYNEQFF
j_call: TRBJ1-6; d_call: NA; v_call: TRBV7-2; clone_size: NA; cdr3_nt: TGTGCCAGCAGCTTAGCGGCCGGAGACAGCTCCTATAATTCACCCCTCCACTTT; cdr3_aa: CASSLAAGDSSYNSPLHF
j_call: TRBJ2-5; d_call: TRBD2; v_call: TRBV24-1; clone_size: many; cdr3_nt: TGTGCCACCAGTGAAGCAGGACTAGCGGGAGATCAAGAGACCCAGTACTTC; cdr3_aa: CATSEAGLAGDQETQYF
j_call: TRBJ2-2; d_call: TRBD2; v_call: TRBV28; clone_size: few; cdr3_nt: TGTGCCAGCAGTCCGACCCTTGTTGGGAAGCGGGGGGGCCTTGACACCGGGGAGCTGTTTTTT; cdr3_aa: CASSPTLVGKRGGLDTGELFF
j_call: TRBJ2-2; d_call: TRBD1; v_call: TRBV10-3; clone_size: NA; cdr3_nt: TGTGCCACTAAGACAGGGGACCTGAACACCGGGGAGCTGTTTTTT; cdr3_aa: CATKTGDLNTGELFF
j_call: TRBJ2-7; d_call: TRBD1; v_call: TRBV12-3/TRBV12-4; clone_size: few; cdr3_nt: TGTGCCAGCAGTTTAGGGGACAGGTCCTACGAGCAGTACTTC; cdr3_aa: CASSLGDRSYEQYF